This T cell receptor (beta chain) was obtained from a study of regulatory T cells in long-lasting Graves disease listed by TCRdb under 2021. The study in broad terms: In the newly diagnosed Graves' disease group, patients had been taking antithyroid drugs for less than 3 months. The study was conducted in China and was registered as a clinical trial. A total of roughly 35 samples underwent TCR sequencing: about 13 from persistent and approximately 20 from newly diagnosed Graves' disease patients. Patients with persistent Graves' disease were compared with patients with newly diagnosed Graves' disease using TCR sequencing and RNA sequencing of peripheral blood.

The paper as a whole reports these results and caveats: Persistent disease showed preferential use of TRBV28, TRBJ1-2 and TRBJ2-5, whereas newly diagnosed disease favored TRBV20-1 and TRBJ2-1. More public clonotypes were shared among persistent patients (roughly 2,700) than among newly diagnosed patients (roughly 1,000). As a limitation, the authors acknowledged that the small sample size may reduce accuracy. Only peripheral blood was studied, because thyroid tissue, the primary lesion, was inaccessible. Persistent Graves' disease patients showed lower TCR Shannon entropy and fewer highly expanded clones than newly diagnosed patients, suggesting clonal expansion. Only the TCR beta chain was sequenced and analyzed.

Libraries were prepared through multiplex PCR. TCRdb names Illumina HiSeq 4000 as the instrument used. TCR beta libraries were built with iRepertoire HTBI primers and Arm-PCR amplification of CDR3 regions. Before sequencing, the PCR products went through gel purification. The original methods were these. Across samples, approximately 68 TRBV and 13 to 15 TRBJ segments were identified and used for gene usage analysis of CDR3 amino acid clonotypes. COPE and FqMerger were used to merge the filtered high-quality paired reads into contigs. BLAST was used to align contigs to IMGT TRBV, TRBD and TRBJ reference genes, and CDR3 was defined according to IMGT. Clonotypes above 0.1% frequency were classified as highly expanded clones. Shannon entropy served as the measure of repertoire diversity, while the Gini coefficient captured V-J evenness. A clonotype was considered public if more than one individual shared it. TCRdb itself trimmed the public reads at Q25 with fastp, ran MiXCR and retained productive beta chains. For every CDR3 protein sequence, its rows merge into one entry that carries the most common genes and DNA. The V and J calls here are based on TCRdb, not the publication. This sample lists hundreds of thousands of distinct CDR3 sequences; roughly a sixth were detected once. Approximately 25% of the sample is in the top ten clones.

V is shortened by 0 bases, J by 2 bases, and the region joining them spans 8 bases. From the cysteine up to the phenylalanine, the CDR3 has a length of 15 residues. Only the CDR3 part of the read is kept: 45 bases, read in frame from the first base. CDR1 and CDR2, looked up from the germline V gene, are SGHVS and FQNEAQ. Explained via the paper, the time point label denotes: newly diagnosed GD, antithyroid drugs for less than 3 months. For both TCR sequencing and RNA sequencing, RNA was extracted from PBMCs using TRIzol. The diagnosis of Graves' disease was made according to American Thyroid Association guidelines. The patients came from an endocrinology department in Xi'an, China. Each patient gave around 9 milliliters of peripheral blood, collected in an EDTA anticoagulant tube. PBMCs were isolated by Ficoll Paque Plus density gradient separation without further T cell sorting. An Agilent 2100 Bioanalyzer and agarose gel were used to check RNA quality, while a NanoDrop 2000 measured RNA concentration.

Concerning this clonotype: The specificity of this receptor is unknown. Base qualities are not provided; no much larger clone lies one nucleotide away.

A further study also used this sample, focusing on T cells in Graves' hyperthyroidism and ophthalmopathy. The other study reports the following: A patient counted as having stable Graves' hyperthyroidism if no progression to ophthalmopathy occurred over 18 months of follow-up. Hyperthyroidism patients were aged 18 to 65 years and newly diagnosed, with disease duration of less than 2 months. The study excluded patients with uncontrolled infections, other autoimmune diseases, pregnancy or lactation. Diagnoses were based on clinical symptoms, serum thyroxine and TRAb, thyroid ultrasound and orbital computed tomography. A first-round RT-PCR of the TCR CDR3 used the HTBI primer set with the Qiagen OneStep RT-PCR kit. Most expanded thyroid clonotypes (frequency above 0.001) were also found in blood, which suggests that blood repertoires may mirror thyroid immune responses. A 13 V-J signature model separated ophthalmopathy from stable hyperthyroidism, with approximately 86% sensitivity and about 81% specificity in cross-validation and 80%/75% in testing. In validation, the model predicted progression to ophthalmopathy a median of approximately 6.6 months before onset, with approximately 68% sensitivity and just under 75% specificity. A discovery cohort of 95 to 100 patients, roughly 43 with Graves' ophthalmopathy and 57 with stable Graves' hyperthyroidism, was used to find distinguishing TCR V-J signatures. An independent validation cohort of around 19 hyperthyroidism patients and about 15 patients who later progressed to ophthalmopathy tested prospective prediction of ophthalmopathy. The 95 to 100 discovery patients were randomly split 7:3 into training and test sets. The study also compared thyroid tissue and blood T-cell repertoires from a handful of Graves' hyperthyroidism patients. After blood sampling, hyperthyroidism patients were treated with methimazole at a starting dose of 30 mg daily, and ophthalmopathy patients were treated with high-dose intravenous methylprednisolone. Libraries were constructed in a second round of multiplex PCR, after which size selection and purification were carried out. Paired-end sequencing of the libraries was performed with 100 bp reads on an Illumina HiSeq2000. SOAPnuke was used to process the raw data, throwing out any read that contained adapters or uncalled bases, had a mean Phred below 15, or lacked an exact constant-primer or identifier match. High-quality paired reads were merged with COPE v1.2.5, and unique nucleotide sequences were defined as clonotypes. MiTCR v1.1 was used to align clonotypes to the IMGT TRBV, TRBD and TRBJ reference segments. Analysis was restricted to V-J combinations with a frequency above 0.0001, which covered over 98% of repertoires. The TCS score was defined as F50 (clonal expansion) divided by E x V (chaos), with BLOSUM62-based TCRdist calculated between CDR3 peptides within each V-J. Welch's t-statistics and random forest reduced roughly 500 V-J features to 13, which were used in a naive Bayes classifier (R e1071). No statistical method was used to fix the sample size in advance, and group allocation was not hidden from the investigators. The paper describes TCR Vbeta CDR3 sequencing of 135 peripheral blood samples, made up of about 40 ophthalmopathy patients, more than 70 hyperthyroidism patients and about 17 progressor patients.

The TCR was taken from a woman aged 35-65 years with Graves disease. Donor details come from another sample of the same person, matched by shared clones. This specimen was peripheral blood mononuclear cells (PBMCs), taken at new diagnosis, from a patient treated with antithyroid drugs. The rearrangement combines TRBV7-8 with TRBJ1-5; the D gene cannot be resolved reliably. The sequence in DNA is TGTGCCAGCAGCTTAGCGCGGACCCGCAATCAGCCCCAGCATTTT. Translated, it reads CASSLARTRNQPQHF.